The 15 T cell receptor beta chains reported below all come from one sample, sequenced in a study of CXCR3-negative and CXCR3-positive naive CD8 T cells. All TRB cDNA libraries came from 5' RACE performed with UMI labels. From its re-call of the 5' RACE reads, TCRdb lists each CDR3 protein once, without DNA. The ten most abundant clones cover 0.29% of a sample with some 130,000 distinct CDR3 sequences. Sample: naive CXCR3- CD8+ T cells from blood. The subset was: CD45RO-CCR7+CD27+CD95- naive CD8+ T cells lacking CXCR3 (TNR3-). The receptor set was obtained from a human donor in good health. Some clones in this sample may be carry-over from other donors' samples.

The V gene is TRBV4-3, the J gene TRBJ2-7; TCRdb indicates TRBD1, and absent DNA this call remains unverified. The germline CDR1 and CDR2 sequences are LGHNA and YSLEER. This CDR3 spans 15 amino acids. The CDR3 is CASSQDLLPGYEQYF.

The chain uses TRBV20-1 and TRBJ2-7; no DNA is available, so the TRBD1 call from TCRdb remains unchecked. The CDR3 extends over 12 amino acids. From germline, CDR1 is DFQATT and CDR2 SNEGSKA (reference sequence). The CDR3 region is CSAWGQDYEQYF.

The V call is TRBV29-1, the J call TRBJ2-7; TCRdb proposes TRBD2, but this gene call is untestable without DNA. The CDR3 totals 14 residues. Germline V gene sequence: CDR1 SQVTM, CDR2 ANQGSEA. The chain's CDR3 is CSVEGTASSYEQYF.

The rearrangement joins TRBV7-6 to TRBJ2-7; TCRdb selects TRBD2, and the lack of DNA leaves this call unchecked. The CDR3 is made up of 15 amino acids. CDR1 and CDR2 from the germline V gene are SGHVS and FNYEAQ. The CDR3 here is CASSSRIGGDYEQYF.

V usage is TRBV13 and J usage is TRBJ2-2; TCRdb designates TRBD1, a call that cannot be tested without DNA. The germline gives CDR1 PRHDT, CDR2 FYEKMQ (reference sequence). The CDR3 spans 15 residues. CDR3: CASSLGTGFAGELFF. The variable domain in full, completed from reference TRBV13 and TRBJ2-2, reads AAGVIQSPRHLIKEKRETATLKCYPIPRHDTVYWYQQGPGQDPQFLISFYEKMQSDKGSIPDRFSAQQFSDYHSELNMSSLELGDSALYFCASSLGTGFAGELFFGEGSRLTVL.

The V call is TRBV7-8, the J call TRBJ1-1; TCRdb proposes TRBD1, but this gene call is untestable without DNA. The CDR3 runs 16 residues. Germline V lookup: CDR1 SGHVS, CDR2 FQNEAQ. CDR3 sequence reads: CASRFREGQMNTEAFF.

The CDR3 region is CARSLSGSSYNEQFF. The chain recombines TRBV5-3 with TRBJ2-1. TRBV5-3 is noted as an ORF with a role that remains uncertain. The CDR3 is made up of 15 amino acids.

The V and J genes are TRBV18 and TRBJ1-1; TCRdb's assignment of TRBD1 cannot be checked, as there is no DNA. The CDR3 contains 14 residues. CDR1 KGHSH and CDR2 LQKENI come from the germline V gene. The CDR3 here is CASSPGQLNTEAFF.

The V call is TRBV3-1, the J call TRBJ2-7; TCRdb outputs TRBD2, but without DNA this stays unchecked. Germline V gene lookup returns CDR1 LGHDT and CDR2 YNNKEL (reference sequence). CDR3 length equals 16 residues. The CDR3 is CASRQGPRDYHYEQYF.

The rearrangement joins TRBV7-9 to TRBJ2-5; TCRdb outputs TRBD1, but without DNA this stays unchecked. CDR3 size: 16 residues. CDR1 is SEHNR, CDR2 FQNEAQ, per germline (reference sequence). The CDR3 is CASSLPRDRAGETQYF.

The V call is TRBV21-1, the J call TRBJ2-1; the D call from TCRdb, TRBD1, cannot be confirmed without DNA. TRBV21-1 is a pseudogene locus. This CDR3 region has 17 residues. CDR3: CASSPVEAPRGYNEQFF.

This chain joins TRBV9 and TRBJ2-1. Germline V CDR1 and CDR2: SGDLS, YYNGEE. CDR3 size: 13 residues. The CDR3 region is CASSLSIYNEQFF. The full variable domain, with the rest looked up from reference TRBV9 and TRBJ2-1, is DSGVTQTPKHLITATGQRVTLRCSPRSGDLSVYWYQQSLDQGLQFLIQYYNGEERAKGNILERFSAQQFPDLHSELNLSSLELGDSALYFCASSLSIYNEQFFGPGTRLTVL.

The chain couples TRBV12-3 or TRBV12-4 to TRBJ2-3; checking the TCRdb D call of TRBD1 is not possible without DNA. The CDR3 covers 14 residues. The CDR3 protein is CASSRTGMSDTQYF.

The V and J genes are TRBV7-8 and TRBJ2-7; there is no DNA to check the TCRdb D call of TRBD2. The germline V gene has CDR1 SGHVS and CDR2 FQNEAQ. CDR3 size: 16 residues. The CDR3 loop reads CASRRGTASGGWEQYF. Complete variable domain (other parts from reference TRBV7-8 and TRBJ2-7): GAGVSQSPRYKVAKRGQDVALRCDPISGHVSLFWYQQALGQGPEFLTYFQNEAQLDKSGLPSDRFFAERPEGSVSTLKIQRTQQEDSAVYLCASRRGTASGGWEQYFGPGTRLTVT.

The chain couples TRBV20-1 to TRBJ2-7. Looked up from germline, CDR1 is DFQATT and CDR2 is SNEGSKA (reference sequence). The CDR3 contains 15 residues. The CDR3: CSARDLWASSYEQYF.